This T cell receptor beta chain was obtained from a study of blood T cell repertoires in COVID-19. Study in general: COVID-19 samples from acute and convalescent phases originated in the United States, Italy and Spain. The cDNA or gDNA used as material had been derived from T cells, B-cell-depleted T cells, or PBMCs.

Original methodology: Counts of nucleated cells, estimated from reference gene primer amplification, were obtained. Some clones are missing from TCRdb's copy, which holds only in-frame ones; the method was immunoSEQ multiplex PCR. That table furnishes V, J and clone size, whereas the DNA furnished D and trimming. The data show about 160,000 clones, 80% to 90% seen once. The V gene end was trimmed by 4 bases and the J gene end by 6 bases; junction bases not matched to a gene: 5. The CDR3 has 13 amino acids. Germline loops: CDR1 SGHNT, CDR2 YYREEE (reference sequence). This TCR was sampled from a woman aged 70-85 years with acute or convalescent COVID-19. This chain joins TRBV5-4 and TRBJ1-1, with 8 nucleotides matching TRBD1. Sequenced sample: peripheral blood. The CDR3 DNA reads TGTGCCAGCAGCCGGACAGGGATGCCTGAAGCTTTCTTT. Residues: CASSRTGMPEAFF.